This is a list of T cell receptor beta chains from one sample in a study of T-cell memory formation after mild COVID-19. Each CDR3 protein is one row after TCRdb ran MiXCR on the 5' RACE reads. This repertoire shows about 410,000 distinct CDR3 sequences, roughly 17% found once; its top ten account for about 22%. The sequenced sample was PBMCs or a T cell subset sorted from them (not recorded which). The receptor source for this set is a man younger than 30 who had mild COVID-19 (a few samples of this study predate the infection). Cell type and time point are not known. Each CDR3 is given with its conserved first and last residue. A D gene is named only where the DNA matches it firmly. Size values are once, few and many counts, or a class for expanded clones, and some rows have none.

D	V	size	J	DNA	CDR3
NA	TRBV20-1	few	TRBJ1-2	TGCAGTGCTAGACAAACCCGGGGCTACACCTTC	CSARQTRGYTF
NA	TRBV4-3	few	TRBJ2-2	TGCGCCAGCAGCCTCGAGGTGGCCAACACTAACACCGGGGAGCTGTTTTTT	CASSLEVANTNTGELFF
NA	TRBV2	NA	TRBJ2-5	TGTGCCAGCAAGGTTGAGACCCAGTACTTC	CASKVETQYF
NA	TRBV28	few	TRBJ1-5	TGTGCCAGCAGTGTCGGGGGACCGAATCAGCCCCAGCATTTT	CASSVGGPNQPQHF
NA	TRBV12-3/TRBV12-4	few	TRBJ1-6	TGTGCCAGCAGTCAGGGGCTGTCTAATTCACCCCTCCACTTT	CASSQGLSNSPLHF
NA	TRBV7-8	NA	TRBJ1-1	TGTGCCAGCACCCGGCTCGGGGGGCACACTGAAGCTTTCTTT	CASTRLGGHTEAFF
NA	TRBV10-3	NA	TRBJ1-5	TGTGCCATCAGTGAGGTGGTCAGCAATCAGCCCCAGCATTTT	CAISEVVSNQPQHF
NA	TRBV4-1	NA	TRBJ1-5	TGCGCCAGCAGCCAACTTTCTGGACCAGGGTCTCAGCCCCAGCATTTT	CASSQLSGPGSQPQHF
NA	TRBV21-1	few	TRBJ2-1	TGTGCCAGCAGCAAAGCTCCCCGGCCCAGGGTTGGGGTCAATCATGCTGAGCAGTTCTTC	CASSKAPRPRVGVNHAEQFF
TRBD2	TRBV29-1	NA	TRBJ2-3	TGCAGCGTCCGGACTAGCGGGGGGGCACCCGGAGATACGCAGTATTTT	CSVRTSGGAPGDTQYF
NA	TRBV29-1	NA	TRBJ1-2	TGCAGCGTTGAAGAGGGAGGGTCCTATGGCTACACCTTC	CSVEEGGSYGYTF
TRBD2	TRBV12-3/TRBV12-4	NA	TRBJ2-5	TGTGCCAGCAGTCTCCGACTTCTAGCGGGGGGGCTGCAAGAGACCCAGTACTTC	CASSLRLLAGGLQETQYF
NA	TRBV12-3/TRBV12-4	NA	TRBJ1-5	TGTGCCAGCAGTATCCTGATGCAGCCCCAGCATTTT	CASSILMQPQHF
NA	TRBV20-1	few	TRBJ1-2	TGCAGTGCTTCGACAGTCAACAGGCGGATACGCTATGGCTACACCTTC	CSASTVNRRIRYGYTF
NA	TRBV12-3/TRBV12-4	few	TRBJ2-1	TGTGCCAGCAGCACCGGGCCTGGGAATGAGCAGTTCTTC	CASSTGPGNEQFF
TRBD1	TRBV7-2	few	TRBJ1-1	TGTGCCAGCAGCTTAGCGGGACAGGGTACTGAAGCTTTCTTT	CASSLAGQGTEAFF
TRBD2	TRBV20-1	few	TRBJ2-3	TGCAGTGCTAGAGATCACGGGGGGGCTGCAGATACGCAGTATTTT	CSARDHGGAADTQYF
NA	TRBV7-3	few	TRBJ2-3	TGTGCCAGCAGCTGGGGGGACTCCATGGGGGATACGCAGTATTTT	CASSWGDSMGDTQYF
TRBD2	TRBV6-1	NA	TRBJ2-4	TGTGCCAGCAGTGAAAGACTAGCGGGGGGCTTAGCCAAAAACATTCAGTACTTC	CASSERLAGGLAKNIQYF
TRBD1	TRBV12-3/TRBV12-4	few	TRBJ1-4	TGTGCCAGCAGTGTCGATCAGGGGGAACCTGGAAAACTGTTTTTT	CASSVDQGEPGKLFF
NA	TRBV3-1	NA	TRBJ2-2	TGTGCCAGCAGCCAAGAGAGACAGAGCACCGGGGAGCTGTTTTTT	CASSQERQSTGELFF
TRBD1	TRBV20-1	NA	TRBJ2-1	TGCAGTGCTAGGGGAACAGGGGGCGCTCACTACAATGAGCAGTTCTTC	CSARGTGGAHYNEQFF
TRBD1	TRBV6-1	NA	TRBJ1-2	TGTGCCAGCAGCCCTAAAACCGGGACAGCCTATGGCTACACCTTC	CASSPKTGTAYGYTF
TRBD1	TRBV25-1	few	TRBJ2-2	TGTGCCAGCAGTGGGGACAGGGGGGTCCCCGGGGAGCTGTTTTTT	CASSGDRGVPGELFF
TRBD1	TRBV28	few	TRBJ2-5	TGTGCCAGCAGCGTAGGGGGCTCCAGACAAGAGACCCAGTACTTC	CASSVGGSRQETQYF
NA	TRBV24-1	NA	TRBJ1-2	TGTGCCACCAGGGCTGCTCACAGGGAAATCGGGAACTATGGCTACACCTTC	CATRAAHREIGNYGYTF
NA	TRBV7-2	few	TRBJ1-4	TGTGCCAGCAGTCGGGAATCTAATGAAAAACTGTTTTTT	CASSRESNEKLFF
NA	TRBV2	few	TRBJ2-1	TGTGCCAGCAGTTACTTAGGGGACGCCTACAATGAGCAGTTCTTC	CASSYLGDAYNEQFF
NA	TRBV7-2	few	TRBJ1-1	TGTGCCAGCAGCCACGCCAACACTGAAGCTTTCTTT	CASSHANTEAFF
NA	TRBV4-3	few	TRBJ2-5	TGCGCCAGCAGCCAATCCTTAGGGTACCAAGAGACCCAGTACTTC	CASSQSLGYQETQYF
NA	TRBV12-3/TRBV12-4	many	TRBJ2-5	TGTGCCAGCAGCTTATTGGAGACCCAGTACTTC	CASSLLETQYF
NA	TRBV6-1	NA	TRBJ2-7	TGTGCCGGGGGGTCATACGAGCAGTACTTC	CAGGSYEQYF
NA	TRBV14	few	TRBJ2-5	TGTGCCAGCAGCAACCAAGAGACCCAGTACTTC	CASSNQETQYF
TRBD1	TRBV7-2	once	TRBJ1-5	TGTGCCAGCAGCGAGGACAGGGGTGGACAGCCCCAGAATTTT	CASSEDRGGQPQNF
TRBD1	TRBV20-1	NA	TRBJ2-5	TGCAGTGCTCGACACAGGGGGAAAGAGACCCAGTACTTC	CSARHRGKETQYF
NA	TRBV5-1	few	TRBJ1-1	TGCGCCAGCAGCTTGGCCTGGGTGGGCAGTGAAGCTTTCTTT	CASSLAWVGSEAFF
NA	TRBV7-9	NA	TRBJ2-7	TGTGCCAGCAGCTTAGACTTGGAGCAGTACTTC	CASSLDLEQYF
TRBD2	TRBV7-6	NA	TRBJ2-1	TGTGCCAGCGGACTAGCGGGGTTCAATGAGCAGTTCTTC	CASGLAGFNEQFF
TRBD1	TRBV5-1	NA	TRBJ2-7	TGCGACAGCAGCTTGACAGGGACAACCTACGAGCAGTACTTC	CDSSLTGTTYEQYF
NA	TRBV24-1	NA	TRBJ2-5	TGTGCCACCAGTGATTCGTACCAAGAGACCCAGTACTTC	CATSDSYQETQYF
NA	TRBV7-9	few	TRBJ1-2	TGTGCCAGCAGCTTGGGCAGAATACTTTATGGCTACACCTTC	CASSLGRILYGYTF
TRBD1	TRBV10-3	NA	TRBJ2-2	TGTGCCATCAGCTATAGACAGGGGTCGAACACCGGGGAGCTGTTTTTT	CAISYRQGSNTGELFF
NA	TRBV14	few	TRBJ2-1	TGTGCCAGCAGCCAACCCCACAATGAGCAGTTCTTC	CASSQPHNEQFF
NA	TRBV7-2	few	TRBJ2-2	TGTGCCAGCAGCACCTCCGGCGGGTCCGGGGAGCTGTTTTTT	CASSTSGGSGELFF
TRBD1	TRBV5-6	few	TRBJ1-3	TGTGCCAGCAGCCGGGGACAGGGCCGAAACACCATATATTTT	CASSRGQGRNTIYF
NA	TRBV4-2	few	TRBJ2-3	TGTGCCAGCAGCCAGCAGCGACCGCCGGCAGATACGCAGTATTTT	CASSQQRPPADTQYF
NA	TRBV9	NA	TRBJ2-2	TGTGCCAGCAGCCCCTATGGGGGGACAAACACCGGGGAGCTGTTTTTT	CASSPYGGTNTGELFF
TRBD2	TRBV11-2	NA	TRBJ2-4	TGTGCCAGCAGTCCTGACCGGGCTAGCGGGGTTAAAAACATTCAGTACTTC	CASSPDRASGVKNIQYF
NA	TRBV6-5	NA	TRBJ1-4	TGTGCCAGCAGTTATACGAGGGGGAGTGAAAAACTGTTTTTT	CASSYTRGSEKLFF
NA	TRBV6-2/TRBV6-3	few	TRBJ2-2	TGTGCCAGCAGTTACTCGGCCGGGGAGCTGTTTTTT	CASSYSAGELFF
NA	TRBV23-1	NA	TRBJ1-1	TGCGCCAGCAGTCAATCGGCGCAGGGGCCTGAAGCTTTCTTT	CASSQSAQGPEAFF